This is a list of T cell receptor beta chains from one sample in a study of metastatic and nonmetastatic thyroid tumors. TCRdb recomputed clones from the PCR reads via MiXCR. The sample comprises 85,000 to 100,000 clones, approximately 12% of which are singletons, and over 9% rests with the top ten. The specimen sequenced was blood. Receptors originate from a female donor with papillary thyroid cancer or a benign thyroid nodule (not recorded which). Some clones in this sample may be carry-over from other donors' samples. The CDR3 runs from the conserved cysteine through the conserved F or W. D genes are given only for firm matches. Where a row states a size, it is once, few, many or the class of an expanded clone; other rows omit it.

j_call,d_call,v_call,clone_size,cdr3_length,cdr3_aa,cdr3_nt
TRBJ2-3,TRBD1,TRBV6-1,many,15,CASSPPGGFTDTQYF,TGTGCCAGCAGTCCGCCAGGGGGTTTTACAGATACGCAGTATTTT
TRBJ2-1,-,TRBV7-2,many,13,CASSLGHGGEQFF,TGTGCCAGCAGCTTGGGACACGGGGGTGAGCAGTTCTTC
TRBJ2-1,TRBD2,TRBV5-1,many,18,CASSLGTSGSISYNEQFF,TGCGCCAGCAGCCTCGGGACTAGCGGGAGTATTTCCTACAATGAGCAGTTCTTC
TRBJ1-5,-,TRBV20-1,many,14,CSASSGYSNQPQHF,TGCAGTGCTAGTTCGGGGTATAGCAATCAGCCCCAGCATTTT
TRBJ1-5,TRBD1,TRBV28,many,17,CASSGLPTGASNQPQHF,TGTGCCAGCAGTGGACTCCCGACAGGGGCTAGCAATCAGCCCCAGCATTTT
TRBJ2-7,-,TRBV13,many,12,CASSLEGGSQYF,TGTGCCAGCAGCTTAGAGGGCGGGTCGCAGTACTTC
TRBJ2-3,TRBD1,TRBV9,many,15,CASSVETGGTDTQYF,TGTGCCAGCAGCGTAGAGACAGGGGGTACGGATACGCAGTATTTT
TRBJ1-4,TRBD1,TRBV6-1,many,16,CASSRQGPGANEKLFF,TGTGCCAGCAGCCGACAGGGGCCCGGAGCTAATGAAAAACTGTTTTTT
TRBJ2-3,TRBD1,TRBV7-2,many,17,CASSTGTGYTSTDTQYF,TGTGCCAGCAGCACCGGGACAGGATATACTAGCACAGATACGCAGTATTTT
TRBJ1-1,-,TRBV2,many,15,CANRAGAGMNTEAFF,TGTGCCAACAGAGCAGGGGCGGGGATGAACACTGAAGCTTTCTTT
TRBJ1-1,-,TRBV5-1,many,13,CASSLAVKTEAFF,TGCGCCAGCAGCTTGGCAGTAAAGACTGAAGCTTTCTTT
TRBJ2-5,TRBD1,TRBV6-6,many,20,CASTPSGTGDPPGSQETQYF,TGTGCCAGCACCCCCTCGGGGACAGGGGACCCGCCAGGCAGCCAAGAGACCCAGTACTTC
TRBJ2-3,TRBD2,TRBV20-1,many,14,CSASQRLADDTQYF,TGCAGTGCTAGTCAGAGACTAGCGGACGATACGCAGTATTTT
TRBJ1-2,TRBD1,TRBV10-1,many,15,CASNTTPGQGDGYTF,TGCGCCAGCAACACGACTCCGGGACAGGGAGATGGCTACACCTTC
TRBJ2-1,TRBD2,TRBV6-2/TRBV6-3,many,14,CASSYRLAGGEQFF,TGTGCCAGCAGTTATAGACTAGCGGGAGGTGAGCAGTTCTTC
TRBJ2-3,TRBD2,TRBV30,-,14,CAWSAGGPRDTQYF,TGTGCCTGGAGTGCGGGAGGGCCAAGGGATACGCAGTATTTT
TRBJ2-1,TRBD1,TRBV7-8,few,16,CASSSYGGYRGYEQFF,TGTGCCAGCAGCTCCTATGGGGGTTACAGGGGATATGAGCAGTTCTTC
TRBJ2-5,-,TRBV6-1,-,12,CASSEWGGTQYF,TGTGCCAGCAGTGAATGGGGTGGGACCCAGTACTTC
TRBJ1-2,-,TRBV5-1,once,15,CASSWTGEGNYGYTF,TGCGCCAGCAGCTGGACTGGGGAAGGGAACTATGGCTACACCTTC
TRBJ2-2,-,TRBV19,many,13,CASSAGRTGELFF,TGTGCCAGTAGTGCAGGGCGGACCGGGGAGCTGTTTTTT
TRBJ1-3,-,TRBV27,many,16,CASSFQGPNSGNTIYF,TGTGCCAGCAGTTTTCAAGGACCGAACTCTGGAAACACCATATATTTT
TRBJ1-2,-,TRBV7-9,-,13,CASSLNNAYGYTF,TGTGCCAGCAGCTTAAATAACGCCTATGGCTACACCTTC
TRBJ1-4,TRBD1,TRBV28,many,16,CASSAGGQARNEKLFF,TGTGCCAGCAGTGCGGGCGGACAGGCTAGGAATGAAAAACTGTTTTTT
TRBJ1-2,-,TRBV19,many,15,CASSIVFATIDGYTF,TGTGCCAGTAGTATAGTCTTCGCCACGATAGATGGCTACACCTTC
TRBJ2-7,-,TRBV30,many,12,CAWSVQGYEQYF,TGTGCCTGGAGTGTGCAGGGCTACGAGCAGTACTTC